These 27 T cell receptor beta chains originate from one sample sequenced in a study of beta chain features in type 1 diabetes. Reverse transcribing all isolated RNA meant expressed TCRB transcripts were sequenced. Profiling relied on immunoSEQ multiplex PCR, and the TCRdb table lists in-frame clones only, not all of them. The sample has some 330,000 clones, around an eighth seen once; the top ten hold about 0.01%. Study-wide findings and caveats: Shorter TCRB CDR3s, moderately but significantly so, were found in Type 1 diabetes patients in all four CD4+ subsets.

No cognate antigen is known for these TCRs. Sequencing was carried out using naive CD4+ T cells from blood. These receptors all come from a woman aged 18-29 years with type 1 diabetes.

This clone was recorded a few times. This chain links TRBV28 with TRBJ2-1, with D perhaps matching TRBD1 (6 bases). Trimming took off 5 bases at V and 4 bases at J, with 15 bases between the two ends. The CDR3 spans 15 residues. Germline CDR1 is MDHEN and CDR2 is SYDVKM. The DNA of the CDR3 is TGTGCCAGCAGTCTAGTTGACAGGACTTACAATGAGCAGTTCTTC. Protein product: CASSLVDRTYNEQFF.

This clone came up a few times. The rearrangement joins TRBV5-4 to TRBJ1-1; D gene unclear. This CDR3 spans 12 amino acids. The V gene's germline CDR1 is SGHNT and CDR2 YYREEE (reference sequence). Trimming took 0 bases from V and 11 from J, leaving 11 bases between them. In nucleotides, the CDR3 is TGTGCCAGCAGCTTGGATTCGATGAGTGCTTTCTTT. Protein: CASSLDSMSAFF.

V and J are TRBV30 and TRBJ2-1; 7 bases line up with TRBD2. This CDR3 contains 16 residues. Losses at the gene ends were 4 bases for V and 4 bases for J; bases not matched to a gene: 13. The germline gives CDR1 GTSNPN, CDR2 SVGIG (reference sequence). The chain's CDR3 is CAWMKGMRERYNEQFF. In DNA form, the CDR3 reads TGTGCCTGGATGAAGGGCATGCGGGAGCGTTACAATGAGCAGTTCTTC.

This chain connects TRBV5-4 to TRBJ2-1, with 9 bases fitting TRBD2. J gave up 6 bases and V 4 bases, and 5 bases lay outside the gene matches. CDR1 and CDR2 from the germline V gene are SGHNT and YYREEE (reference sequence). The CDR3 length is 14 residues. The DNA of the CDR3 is TGTGCCAGCAGCCCGGGACTAGCAACCAATGAGCAGTTCTTC. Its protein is CASSPGLATNEQFF.

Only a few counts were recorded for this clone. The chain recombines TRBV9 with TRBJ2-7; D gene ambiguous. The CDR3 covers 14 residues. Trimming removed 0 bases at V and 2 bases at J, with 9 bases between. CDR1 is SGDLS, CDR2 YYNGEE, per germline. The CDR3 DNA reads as TGTGCCAGCAGCGTAGCTTCGGTCGCCTACGAGCAGTACTTC. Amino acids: CASSVASVAYEQYF.

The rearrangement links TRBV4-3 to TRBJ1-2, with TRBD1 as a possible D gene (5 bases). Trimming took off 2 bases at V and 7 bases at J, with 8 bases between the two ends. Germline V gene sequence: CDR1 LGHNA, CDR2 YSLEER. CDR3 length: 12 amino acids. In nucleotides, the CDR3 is TGCGCCAGCAGCCAACGGGGGGGTGGCTACACCTTC. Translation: CASSQRGGGYTF.

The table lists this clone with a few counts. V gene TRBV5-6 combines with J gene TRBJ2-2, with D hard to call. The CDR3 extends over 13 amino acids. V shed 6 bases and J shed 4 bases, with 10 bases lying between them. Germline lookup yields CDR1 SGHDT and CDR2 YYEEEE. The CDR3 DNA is TGTGCCAGCATCCGATTGAGCACCGGGGAGCTGTTTTTT. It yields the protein CASIRLSTGELFF.

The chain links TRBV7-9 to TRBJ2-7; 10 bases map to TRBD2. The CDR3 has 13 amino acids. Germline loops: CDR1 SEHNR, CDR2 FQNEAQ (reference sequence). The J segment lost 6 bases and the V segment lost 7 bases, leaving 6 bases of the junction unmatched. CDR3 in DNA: TGTGCCAGCACGCCTAGCGGGAGTTCCGAGCAGTACTTC. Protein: CASTPSGSSEQYF. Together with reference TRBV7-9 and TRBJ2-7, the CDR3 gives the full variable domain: DTGVSQNPRHKITKRGQNVTFRCDPISEHNRLYWYRQTLGQGPEFLTYFQNEAQLEKSRLLSDRFSAERPKGSFSTLEIQRTEQGDSAMYLCASTPSGSSEQYFGPGTRLTVT.

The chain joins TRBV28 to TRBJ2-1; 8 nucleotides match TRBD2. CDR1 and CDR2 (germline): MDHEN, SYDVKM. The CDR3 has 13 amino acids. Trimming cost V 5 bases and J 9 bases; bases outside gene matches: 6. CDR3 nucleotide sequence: TGTGCCAGCAGTCCGGGGGGGGGCATTGAGCAGTTCTTC. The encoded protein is CASSPGGGIEQFF. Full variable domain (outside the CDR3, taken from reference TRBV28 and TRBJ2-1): DVKVTQSSRYLVKRTGEKVFLECVQDMDHENMFWYRQDPGLGLRLIYFSYDVKMKEKGDIPEGYSVSREKKERFSLILESASTNQTSMYLCASSPGGGIEQFFGPGTRLTVL.

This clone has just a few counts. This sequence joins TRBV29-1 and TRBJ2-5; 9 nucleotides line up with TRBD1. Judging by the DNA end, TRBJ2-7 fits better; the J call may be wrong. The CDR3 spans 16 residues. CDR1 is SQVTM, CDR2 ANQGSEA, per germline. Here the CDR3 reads CSVDIPGQGRMIEQYF. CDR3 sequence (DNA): TGCAGCGTTGATATCCCCGGACAGGGGAGGATGATCGAGCAGTACTTC.

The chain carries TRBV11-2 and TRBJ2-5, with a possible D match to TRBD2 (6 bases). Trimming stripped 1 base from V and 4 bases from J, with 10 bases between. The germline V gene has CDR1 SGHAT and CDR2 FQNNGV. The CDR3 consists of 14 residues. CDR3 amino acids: CASSLAGVRETQYF. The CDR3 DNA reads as TGTGCCAGCAGCTTAGCGGGAGTCAGAGAGACCCAGTACTTC. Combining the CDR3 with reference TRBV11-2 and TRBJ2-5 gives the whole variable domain EAGVAQSPRYKIIEKRQSVAFWCNPISGHATLYWYQQILGQGPKLLIQFQNNGVVDDSQLPKDRFSAERLKGVDSTLKIQPAKLEDSAVYLCASSLAGVRETQYFGPGTRLLVL.

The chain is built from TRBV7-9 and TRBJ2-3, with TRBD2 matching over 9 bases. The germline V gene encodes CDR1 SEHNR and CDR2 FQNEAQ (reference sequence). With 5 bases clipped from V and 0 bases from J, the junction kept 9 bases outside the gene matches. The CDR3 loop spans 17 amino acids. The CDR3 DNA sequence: TGTGCCAGCAGCCACTTGCGGGGGGGCTCTAGCACAGATACGCAGTATTTT. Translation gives CASSHLRGGSSTDTQYF.

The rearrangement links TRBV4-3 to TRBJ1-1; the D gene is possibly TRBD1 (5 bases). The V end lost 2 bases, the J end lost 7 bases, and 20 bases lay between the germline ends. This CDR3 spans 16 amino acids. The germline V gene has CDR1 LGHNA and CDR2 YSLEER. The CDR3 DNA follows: TGCGCCAGCAGCCAAAATCCCCTCGGGGGGTATGTTGAAGCTTTCTTT. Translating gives CASSQNPLGGYVEAFF.

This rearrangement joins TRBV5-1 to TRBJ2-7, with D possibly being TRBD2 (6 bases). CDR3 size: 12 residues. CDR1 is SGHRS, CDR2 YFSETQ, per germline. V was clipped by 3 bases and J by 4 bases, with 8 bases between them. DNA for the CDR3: TGCGCCAGCAGCTCAGGAGGGTACGAGCAGTACTTC. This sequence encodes CASSSGGYEQYF.

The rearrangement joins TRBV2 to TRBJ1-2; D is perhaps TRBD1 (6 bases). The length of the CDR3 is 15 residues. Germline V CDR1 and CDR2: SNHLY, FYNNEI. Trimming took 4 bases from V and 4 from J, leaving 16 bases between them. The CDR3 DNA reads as TGTGCCAGCAGTGTGGGGGGGGCCTATGCCTATGGCTACACCTTC. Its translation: CASSVGGAYAYGYTF.

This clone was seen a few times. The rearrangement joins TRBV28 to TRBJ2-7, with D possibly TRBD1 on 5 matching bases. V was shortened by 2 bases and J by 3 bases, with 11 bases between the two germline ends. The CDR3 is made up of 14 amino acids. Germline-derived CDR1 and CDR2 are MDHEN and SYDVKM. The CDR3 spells CASSLSQGRYEQYF. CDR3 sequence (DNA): TGTGCCAGCAGTTTAAGTCAGGGCCGCTACGAGCAGTACTTC.

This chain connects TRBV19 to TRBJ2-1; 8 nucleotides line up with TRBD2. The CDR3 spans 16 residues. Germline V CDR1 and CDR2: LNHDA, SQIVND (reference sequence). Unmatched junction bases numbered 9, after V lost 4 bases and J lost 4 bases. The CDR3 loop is CASSTSGGRHYNEQFF. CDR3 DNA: TGTGCCAGTAGTACCTCCGGCGGGAGGCATTACAATGAGCAGTTCTTC.

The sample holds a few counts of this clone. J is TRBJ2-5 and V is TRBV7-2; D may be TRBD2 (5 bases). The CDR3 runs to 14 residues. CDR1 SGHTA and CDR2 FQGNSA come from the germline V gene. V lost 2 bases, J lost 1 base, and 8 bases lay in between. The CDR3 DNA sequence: TGTGCCAGCAGCTTAAGCGGACGCCAAGAGACCCAGTACTTC. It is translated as CASSLSGRQETQYF.

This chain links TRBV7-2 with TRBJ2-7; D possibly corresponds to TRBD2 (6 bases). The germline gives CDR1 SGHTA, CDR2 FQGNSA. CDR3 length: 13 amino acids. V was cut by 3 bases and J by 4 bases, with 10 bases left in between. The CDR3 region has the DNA TGTGCCAGCAGCTTTGGGCGGGAATACGAGCAGTACTTC. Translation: CASSFGREYEQYF.

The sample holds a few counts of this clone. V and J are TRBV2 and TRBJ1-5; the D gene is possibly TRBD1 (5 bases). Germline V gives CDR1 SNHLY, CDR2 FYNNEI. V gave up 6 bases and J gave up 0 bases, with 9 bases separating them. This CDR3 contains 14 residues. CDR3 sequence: CASSQQVSNQPQHF. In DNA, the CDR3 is TGTGCCAGCAGCCAACAGGTTAGCAATCAGCCCCAGCATTTT.

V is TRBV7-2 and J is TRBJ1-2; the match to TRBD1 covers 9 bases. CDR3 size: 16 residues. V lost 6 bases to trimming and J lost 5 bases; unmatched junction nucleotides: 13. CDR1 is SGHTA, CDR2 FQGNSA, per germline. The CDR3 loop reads CASRTTPGQGYYGYTF. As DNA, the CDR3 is TGTGCCAGCAGAACTACCCCGGGACAGGGATATTATGGCTACACCTTC.

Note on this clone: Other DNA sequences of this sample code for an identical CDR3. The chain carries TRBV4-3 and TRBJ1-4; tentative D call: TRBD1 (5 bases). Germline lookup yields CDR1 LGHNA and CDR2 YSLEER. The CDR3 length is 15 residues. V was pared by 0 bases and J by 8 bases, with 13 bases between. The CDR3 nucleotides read TGCGCCAGCAGCCAAGATCAGGGCTTAGGGGAAAAACTGTTTTTT. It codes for CASSQDQGLGEKLFF.

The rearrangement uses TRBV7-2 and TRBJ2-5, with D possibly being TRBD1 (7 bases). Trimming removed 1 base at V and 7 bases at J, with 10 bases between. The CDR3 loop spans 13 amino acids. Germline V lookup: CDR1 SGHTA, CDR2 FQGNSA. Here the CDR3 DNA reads TGTGCCAGCAGCTTAGTCCAGGGGGGGACCCAGTACTTC. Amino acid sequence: CASSLVQGGTQYF. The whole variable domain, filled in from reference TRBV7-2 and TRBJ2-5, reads GAGVSQSPSNKVTEKGKDVELRCDPISGHTALYWYRQSLGQGLEFLIYFQGNSAPDKSGLPSDRFSAERTGGSVSTLTIQRTQQEDSAVYLCASSLVQGGTQYFGPGTRLLVL.

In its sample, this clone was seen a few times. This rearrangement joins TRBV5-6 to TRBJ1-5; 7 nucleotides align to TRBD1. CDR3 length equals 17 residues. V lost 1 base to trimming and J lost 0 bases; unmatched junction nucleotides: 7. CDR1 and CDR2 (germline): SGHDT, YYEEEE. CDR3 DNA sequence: TGTGCCAGCAGCTTGTTCGGGACAGATTATAGCAATCAGCCCCAGCATTTT. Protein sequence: CASSLFGTDYSNQPQHF. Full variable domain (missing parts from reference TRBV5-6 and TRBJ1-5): DAGVTQSPTHLIKTRGQQVTLRCSPKSGHDTVSWYQQALGQGPQFIFQYYEEEERQRGNFPDRFSGHQFPNYSSELNVNALLLGDSALYLCASSLFGTDYSNQPQHFGDGTRLSIL.

The CDR3 bases are TGTGCCAGCGCAAGCGGGACATACAATGAGCAGTTCTTC. It encodes CASASGTYNEQFF. V is TRBV18 and J is TRBJ2-1, with a weak D call TRBD2 (7 bases). V was pared by 8 bases and J by 4 bases, with 12 bases between. Germline CDR1 and CDR2: KGHSH and LQKENI. The CDR3 has 13 amino acids.

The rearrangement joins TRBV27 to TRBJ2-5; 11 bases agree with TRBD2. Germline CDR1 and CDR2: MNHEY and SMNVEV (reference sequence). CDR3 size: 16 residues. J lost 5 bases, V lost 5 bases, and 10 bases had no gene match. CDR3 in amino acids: CASSPLLAGVYETQYF. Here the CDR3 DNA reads TGTGCCAGCAGTCCCCTACTAGCGGGAGTCTATGAGACCCAGTACTTC.

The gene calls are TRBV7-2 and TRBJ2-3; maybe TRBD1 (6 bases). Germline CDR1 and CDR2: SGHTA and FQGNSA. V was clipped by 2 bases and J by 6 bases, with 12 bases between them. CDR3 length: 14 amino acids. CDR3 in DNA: TGTGCCAGCAGCTTATATGGGGGCCCCGATACGCAGTATTTT. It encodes CASSLYGGPDTQYF. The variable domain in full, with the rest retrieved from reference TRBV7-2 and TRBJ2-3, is GAGVSQSPSNKVTEKGKDVELRCDPISGHTALYWYRQSLGQGLEFLIYFQGNSAPDKSGLPSDRFSAERTGGSVSTLTIQRTQQEDSAVYLCASSLYGGPDTQYFGPGTRLTVL.